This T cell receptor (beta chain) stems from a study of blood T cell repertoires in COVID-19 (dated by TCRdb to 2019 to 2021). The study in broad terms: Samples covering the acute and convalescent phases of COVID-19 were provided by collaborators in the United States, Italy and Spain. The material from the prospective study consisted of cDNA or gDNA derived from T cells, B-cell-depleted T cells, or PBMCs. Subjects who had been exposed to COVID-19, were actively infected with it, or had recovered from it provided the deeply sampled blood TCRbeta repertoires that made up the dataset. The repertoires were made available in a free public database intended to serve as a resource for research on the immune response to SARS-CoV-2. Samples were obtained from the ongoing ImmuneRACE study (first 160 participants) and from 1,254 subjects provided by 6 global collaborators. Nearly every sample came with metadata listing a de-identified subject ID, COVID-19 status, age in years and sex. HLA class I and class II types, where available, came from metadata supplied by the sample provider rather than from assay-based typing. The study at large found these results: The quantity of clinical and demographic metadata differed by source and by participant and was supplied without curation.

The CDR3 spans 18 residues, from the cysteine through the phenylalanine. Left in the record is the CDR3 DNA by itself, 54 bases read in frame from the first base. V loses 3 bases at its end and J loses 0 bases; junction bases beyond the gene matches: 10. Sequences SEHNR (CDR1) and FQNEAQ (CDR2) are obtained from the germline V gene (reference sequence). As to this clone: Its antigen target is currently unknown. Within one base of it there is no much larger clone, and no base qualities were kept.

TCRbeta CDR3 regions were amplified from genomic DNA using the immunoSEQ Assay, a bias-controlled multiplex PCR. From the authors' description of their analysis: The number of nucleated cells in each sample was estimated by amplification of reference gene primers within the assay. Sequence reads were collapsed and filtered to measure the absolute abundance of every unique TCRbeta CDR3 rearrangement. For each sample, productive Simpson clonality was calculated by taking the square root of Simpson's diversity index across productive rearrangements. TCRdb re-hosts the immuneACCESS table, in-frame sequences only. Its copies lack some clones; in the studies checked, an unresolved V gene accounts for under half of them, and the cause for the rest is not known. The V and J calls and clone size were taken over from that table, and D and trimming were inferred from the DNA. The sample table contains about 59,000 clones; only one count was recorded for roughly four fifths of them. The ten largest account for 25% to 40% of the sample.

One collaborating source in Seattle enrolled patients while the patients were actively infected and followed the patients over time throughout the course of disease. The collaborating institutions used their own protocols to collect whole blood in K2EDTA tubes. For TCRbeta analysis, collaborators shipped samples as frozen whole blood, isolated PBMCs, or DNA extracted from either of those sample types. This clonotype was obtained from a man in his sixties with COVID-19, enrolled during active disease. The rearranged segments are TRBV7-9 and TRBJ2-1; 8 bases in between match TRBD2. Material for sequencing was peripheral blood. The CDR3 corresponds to CASSFPISGGSSYNEQFF. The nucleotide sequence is TGTGCCAGCAGCTTTCCCATAAGCGGGGGTAGCTCCTACAATGAGCAGTTCTTC.